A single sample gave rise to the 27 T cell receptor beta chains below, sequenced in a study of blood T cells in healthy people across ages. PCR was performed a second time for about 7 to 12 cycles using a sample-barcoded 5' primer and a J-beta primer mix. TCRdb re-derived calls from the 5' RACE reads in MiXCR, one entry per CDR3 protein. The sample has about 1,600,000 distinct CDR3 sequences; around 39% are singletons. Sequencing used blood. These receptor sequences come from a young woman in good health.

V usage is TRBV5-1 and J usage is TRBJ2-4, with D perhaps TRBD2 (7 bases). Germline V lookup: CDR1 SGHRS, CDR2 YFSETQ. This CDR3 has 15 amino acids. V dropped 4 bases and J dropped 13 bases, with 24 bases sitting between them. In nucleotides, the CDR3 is TGCGCCAGCAGCGAGGGGGTCCTAGCGGCTTATGAGCAGTACTTC. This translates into CASSEGVLAAYEQYF. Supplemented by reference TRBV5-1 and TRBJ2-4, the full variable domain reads KAGVTQTPRYLIKTRGQQVTLSCSPISGHRSVSWYQQTPGQGLQFLFEYFSETQRNKGNFPGRFSGRQFSNSRSEMNVSTLELGDSALYLCASSEGVLAAYEQYFGAGTRLSVL.

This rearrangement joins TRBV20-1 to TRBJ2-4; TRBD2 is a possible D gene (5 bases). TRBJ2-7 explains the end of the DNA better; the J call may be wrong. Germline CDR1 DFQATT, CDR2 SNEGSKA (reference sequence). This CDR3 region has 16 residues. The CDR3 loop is CSATPRLQRSNYEQYF. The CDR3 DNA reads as TGCAGTGCTACTCCTCGGCTCCAGCGGAGCAATTACGAGCAGTACTTC.

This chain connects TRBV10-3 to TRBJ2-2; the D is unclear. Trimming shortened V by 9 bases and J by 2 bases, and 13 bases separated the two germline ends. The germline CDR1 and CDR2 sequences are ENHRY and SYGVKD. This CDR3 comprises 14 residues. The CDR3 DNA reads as TGTGCCATGTCTACCAGCGAAAACACCGGGGAGCTGTTTTTT. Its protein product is CAMSTSENTGELFF.

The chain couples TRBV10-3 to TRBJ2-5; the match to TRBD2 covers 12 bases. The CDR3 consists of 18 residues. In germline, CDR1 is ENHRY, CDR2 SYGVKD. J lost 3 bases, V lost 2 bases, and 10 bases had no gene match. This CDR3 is CAISEPFRLAGAKETQYF. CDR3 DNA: TGTGCCATCAGTGAGCCTTTCCGACTAGCGGGGGCAAAAGAGACCCAGTACTTC.

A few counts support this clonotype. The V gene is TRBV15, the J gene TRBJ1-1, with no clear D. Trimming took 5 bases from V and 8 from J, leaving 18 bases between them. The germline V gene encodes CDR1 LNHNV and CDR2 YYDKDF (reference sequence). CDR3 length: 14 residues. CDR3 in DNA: TGTGCCACCAGCGGTGAGAGAGATTTTGAGGAAGCTTTCTTT. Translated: CATSGERDFEEAFF.

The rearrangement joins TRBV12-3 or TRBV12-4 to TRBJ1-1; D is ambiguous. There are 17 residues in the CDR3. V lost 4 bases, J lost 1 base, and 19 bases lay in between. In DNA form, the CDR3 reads TGTGCCAGCAGTTGGACCCGACAAGGACTGACGAACACTGAAGCTTTCTTT. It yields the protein CASSWTRQGLTNTEAFF.

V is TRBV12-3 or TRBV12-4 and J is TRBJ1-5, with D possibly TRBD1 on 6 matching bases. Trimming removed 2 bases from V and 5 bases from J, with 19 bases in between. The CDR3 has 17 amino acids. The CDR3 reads CASSLFHPLQGDQPQHF. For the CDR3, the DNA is TGTGCCAGCAGTTTATTTCATCCTTTACAGGGCGATCAGCCCCAGCATTTT.

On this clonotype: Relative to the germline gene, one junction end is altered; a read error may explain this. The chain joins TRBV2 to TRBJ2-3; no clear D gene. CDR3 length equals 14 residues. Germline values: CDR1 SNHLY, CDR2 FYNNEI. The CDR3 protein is CASSGALSTDTRYF. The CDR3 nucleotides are TGTGCCAGCAGTGGGGCCCTAAGCACAGATACGCGGTATTTT.

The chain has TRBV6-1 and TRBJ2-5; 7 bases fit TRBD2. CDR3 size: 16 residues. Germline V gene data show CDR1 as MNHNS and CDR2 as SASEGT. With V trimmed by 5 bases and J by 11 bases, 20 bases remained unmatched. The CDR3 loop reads CASSLQVTTGGDEQYF. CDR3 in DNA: TGTGCCAGCAGTTTACAGGTAACCACGGGAGGCGATGAGCAGTACTTC.

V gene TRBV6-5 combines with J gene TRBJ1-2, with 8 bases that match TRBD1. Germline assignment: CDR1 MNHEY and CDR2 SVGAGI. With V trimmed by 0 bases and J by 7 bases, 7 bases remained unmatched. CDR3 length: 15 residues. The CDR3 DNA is TGTGCCAGCAGTTACTCAGATAGCAGGGGGCCTGGCTACACCTTC. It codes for CASSYSDSRGPGYTF.

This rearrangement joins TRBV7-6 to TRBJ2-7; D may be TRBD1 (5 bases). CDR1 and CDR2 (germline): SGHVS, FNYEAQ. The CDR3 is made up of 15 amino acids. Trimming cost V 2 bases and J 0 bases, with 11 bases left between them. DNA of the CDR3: TGTGCCAGCAGCTTACAACAGGCGAGCTCCTACGAGCAGTACTTC. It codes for CASSLQQASSYEQYF.

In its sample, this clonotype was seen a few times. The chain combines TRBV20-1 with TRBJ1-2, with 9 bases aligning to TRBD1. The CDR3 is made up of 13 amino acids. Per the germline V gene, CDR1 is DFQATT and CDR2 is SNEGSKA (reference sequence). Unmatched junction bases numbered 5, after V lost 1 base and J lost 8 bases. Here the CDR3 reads CSARGDRAPGYTF. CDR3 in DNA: TGCAGTGCTAGAGGGGACAGGGCTCCGGGCTACACCTTC.

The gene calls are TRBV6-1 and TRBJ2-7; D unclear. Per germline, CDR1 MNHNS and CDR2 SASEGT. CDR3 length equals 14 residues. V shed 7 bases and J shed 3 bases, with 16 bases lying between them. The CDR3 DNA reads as TGTGCCAGCAACCCCCGTCCCTTGGTCTACGAGCAGTACTTC. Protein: CASNPRPLVYEQYF.

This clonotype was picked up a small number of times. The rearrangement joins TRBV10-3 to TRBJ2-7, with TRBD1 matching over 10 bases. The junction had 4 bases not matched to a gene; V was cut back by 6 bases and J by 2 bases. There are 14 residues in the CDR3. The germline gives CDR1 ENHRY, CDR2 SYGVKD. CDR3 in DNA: TGTGCCATCAGGACCGGGACAGGGGCCTACGAGCAGTACTTC. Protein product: CAIRTGTGAYEQYF.

CDR3 loop: CASSPLALAGGLNEQFF. CDR3 DNA sequence: TGTGCCAGCAGTCCCCTTGCTCTAGCGGGGGGGCTGAATGAGCAGTTCTTC. The V call is TRBV3-1, the J call TRBJ2-1, with 12 bases aligning to TRBD2. The CDR3 is 17 residues long. J gave up 7 bases and V 6 bases, and 13 bases lay outside the gene matches. Germline assignment: CDR1 LGHDT and CDR2 YNNKEL (reference sequence).

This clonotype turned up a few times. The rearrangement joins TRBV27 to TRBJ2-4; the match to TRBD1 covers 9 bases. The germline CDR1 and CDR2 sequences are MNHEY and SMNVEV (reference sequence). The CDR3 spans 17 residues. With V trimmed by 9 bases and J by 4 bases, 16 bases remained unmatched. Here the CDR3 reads CASSLSGTGTGKNIQYF. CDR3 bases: TGTGCCAGTAGTCTAAGCGGAACCGGGACAGGGAAAAACATTCAGTACTTC.

The CDR3 protein is CASSQGRGLAGDQETQYF. DNA of the CDR3: TGTGCCAGCAGCCAAGGCAGGGGGCTAGCGGGGGACCAAGAGACCCAGTACTTC. The V call is TRBV3-1, the J call TRBJ2-5, with 10 bases fitting TRBD2. The CDR3 runs 18 residues. The V gene's germline CDR1 is LGHDT and CDR2 YNNKEL (reference sequence). V shed 1 base, J shed 0 bases, and the junction held 8 bases outside the gene matches.

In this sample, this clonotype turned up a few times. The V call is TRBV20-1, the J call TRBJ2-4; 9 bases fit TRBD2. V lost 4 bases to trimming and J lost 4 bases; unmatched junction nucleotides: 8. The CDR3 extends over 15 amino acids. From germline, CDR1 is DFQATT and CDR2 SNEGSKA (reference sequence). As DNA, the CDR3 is TGCAGTGCTAACGGACGACTAGCGGAAAAAAACATTCAGTACTTC. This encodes CSANGRLAEKNIQYF.

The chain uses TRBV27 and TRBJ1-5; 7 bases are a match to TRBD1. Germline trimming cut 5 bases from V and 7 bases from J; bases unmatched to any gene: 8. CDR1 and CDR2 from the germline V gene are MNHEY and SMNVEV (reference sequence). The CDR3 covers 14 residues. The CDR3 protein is CASSIQGGGQPQHF. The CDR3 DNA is TGTGCCAGCAGTATCCAGGGGGGAGGACAGCCCCAGCATTTT.

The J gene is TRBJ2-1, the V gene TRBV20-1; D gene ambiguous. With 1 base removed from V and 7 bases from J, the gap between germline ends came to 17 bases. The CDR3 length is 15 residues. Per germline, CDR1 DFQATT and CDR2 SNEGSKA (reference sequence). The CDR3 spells CSARGMASPRNEQFF. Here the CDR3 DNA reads TGCAGTGCTAGAGGTATGGCGTCGCCGAGGAATGAGCAGTTCTTC.

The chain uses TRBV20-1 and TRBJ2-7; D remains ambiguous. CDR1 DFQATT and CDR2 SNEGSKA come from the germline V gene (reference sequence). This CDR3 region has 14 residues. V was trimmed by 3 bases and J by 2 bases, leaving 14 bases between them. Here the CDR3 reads CSARRLVSPYEQYF. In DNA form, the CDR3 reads TGCAGTGCTAGGAGACTGGTAAGCCCCTACGAGCAGTACTTC.

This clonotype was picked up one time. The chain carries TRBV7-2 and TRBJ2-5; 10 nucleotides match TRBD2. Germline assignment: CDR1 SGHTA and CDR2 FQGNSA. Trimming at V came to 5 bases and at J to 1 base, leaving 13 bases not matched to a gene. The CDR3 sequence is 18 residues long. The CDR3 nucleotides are TGTGCCAGCAGCGCCCGGACTAGCGGAGAGGGTGTCCAAGAGACCCAGTACTTC. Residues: CASSARTSGEGVQETQYF.

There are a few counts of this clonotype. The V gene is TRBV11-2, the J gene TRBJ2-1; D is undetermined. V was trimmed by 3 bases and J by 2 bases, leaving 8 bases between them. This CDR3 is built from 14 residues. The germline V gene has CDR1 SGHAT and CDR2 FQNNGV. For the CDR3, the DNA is TGTGCCAGCAGCTTTGACCAGGCCTACAATGAGCAGTTCTTC. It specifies CASSFDQAYNEQFF.

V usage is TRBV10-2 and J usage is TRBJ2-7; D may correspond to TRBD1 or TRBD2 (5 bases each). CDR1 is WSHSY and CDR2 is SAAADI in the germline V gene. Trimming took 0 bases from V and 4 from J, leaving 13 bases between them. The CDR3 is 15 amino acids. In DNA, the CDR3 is TGCGCCAGCAGTGAGTCCGCATGGGGCGGGTACGAGCAGTACTTC. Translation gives CASSESAWGGYEQYF.

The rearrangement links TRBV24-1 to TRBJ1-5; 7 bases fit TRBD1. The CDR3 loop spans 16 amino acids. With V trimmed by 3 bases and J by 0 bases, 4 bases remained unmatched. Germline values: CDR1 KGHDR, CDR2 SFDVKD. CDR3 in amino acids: CATSDPGQNSNQPQHF. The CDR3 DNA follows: TGTGCCACCAGTGATCCGGGACAGAATAGCAATCAGCCCCAGCATTTT.

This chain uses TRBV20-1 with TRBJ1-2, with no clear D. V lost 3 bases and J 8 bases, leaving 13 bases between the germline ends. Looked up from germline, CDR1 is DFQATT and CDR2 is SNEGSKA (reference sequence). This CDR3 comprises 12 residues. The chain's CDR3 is CSARGYKGGYTF. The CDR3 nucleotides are TGCAGTGCTAGGGGATACAAAGGGGGCTACACCTTC.

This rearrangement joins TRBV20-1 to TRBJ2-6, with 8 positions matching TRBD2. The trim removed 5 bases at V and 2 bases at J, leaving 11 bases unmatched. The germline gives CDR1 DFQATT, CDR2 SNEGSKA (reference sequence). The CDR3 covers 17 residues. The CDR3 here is CSAYFSGIMPGANVLTF. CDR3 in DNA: TGCAGTGCTTACTTTAGCGGGATAATGCCTGGGGCCAACGTCCTGACTTTC.